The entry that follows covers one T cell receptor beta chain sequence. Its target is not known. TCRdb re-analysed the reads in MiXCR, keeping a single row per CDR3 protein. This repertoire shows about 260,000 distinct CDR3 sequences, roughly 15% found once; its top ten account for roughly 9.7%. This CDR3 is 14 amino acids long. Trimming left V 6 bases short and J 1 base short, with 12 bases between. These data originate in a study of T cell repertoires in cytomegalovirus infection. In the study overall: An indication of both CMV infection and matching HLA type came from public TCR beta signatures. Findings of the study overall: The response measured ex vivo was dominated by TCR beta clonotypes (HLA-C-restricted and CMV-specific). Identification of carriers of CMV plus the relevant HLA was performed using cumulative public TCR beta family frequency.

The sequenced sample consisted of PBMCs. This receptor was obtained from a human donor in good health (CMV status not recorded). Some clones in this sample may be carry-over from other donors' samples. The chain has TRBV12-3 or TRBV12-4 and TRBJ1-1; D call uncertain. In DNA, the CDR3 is TGTGCCAGCAGAGGTCTCACAGAGAACACTGAAGCTTTCTTT. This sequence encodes CASRGLTENTEAFF.